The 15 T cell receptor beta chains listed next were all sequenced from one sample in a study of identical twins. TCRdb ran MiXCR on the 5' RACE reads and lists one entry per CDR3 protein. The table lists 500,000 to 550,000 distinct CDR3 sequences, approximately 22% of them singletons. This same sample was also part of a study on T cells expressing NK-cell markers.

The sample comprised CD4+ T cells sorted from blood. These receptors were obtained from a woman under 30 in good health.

The CDR3 spells CASSYEASGAYEQYF. The DNA of the CDR3 is TGTGCCAGCAGTTACGAGGCTAGCGGCGCGTACGAGCAGTACTTC. J is TRBJ2-7 and V is TRBV6-5; 7 positions match TRBD2. The germline gives CDR1 MNHEY, CDR2 SVGAGI. J lost 4 bases, V lost 2 bases, and 8 bases had no gene match. The CDR3 extends over 15 amino acids.

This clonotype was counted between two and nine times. CDR3 amino acids: CASGFVAGPNTGELFF. The CDR3 DNA follows: TGTGCTAGTGGTTTTGTGGCGGGGCCGAACACCGGGGAGCTGTTTTTT. The J gene is TRBJ2-2, the V gene TRBV12-5, with D maybe TRBD2 (6 bases). V lost 3 bases, J lost 0 bases, and 11 bases lay in between. CDR1 and CDR2 from the germline V gene are LGHNT and FRNRAP. The CDR3 has 16 amino acids.

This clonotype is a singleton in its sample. The CDR3 loop reads CSATSEVYGYTF. The CDR3 DNA reads as TGCAGTGCTACTAGCGAGGTCTATGGCTACACCTTC. The chain recombines TRBV20-1 with TRBJ1-2; no clear D. Deletions cut 4 bases from V and 4 bases from J, with 10 bases between. The CDR3 has 12 amino acids. Germline CDR1 is DFQATT and CDR2 is SNEGSKA (reference sequence).

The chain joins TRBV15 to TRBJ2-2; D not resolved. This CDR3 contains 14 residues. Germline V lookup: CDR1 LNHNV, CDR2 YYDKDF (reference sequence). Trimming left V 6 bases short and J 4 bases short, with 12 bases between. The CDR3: CATRTSQGTGELFF. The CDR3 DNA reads TGTGCCACCAGGACCTCACAAGGCACCGGGGAGCTGTTTTTT.

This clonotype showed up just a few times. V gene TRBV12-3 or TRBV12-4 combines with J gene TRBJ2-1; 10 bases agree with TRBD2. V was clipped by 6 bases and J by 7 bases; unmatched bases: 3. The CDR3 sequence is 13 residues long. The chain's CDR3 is CASRKTSGNEQFF. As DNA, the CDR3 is TGTGCCAGCAGGAAGACTAGCGGGAATGAGCAGTTCTTC.

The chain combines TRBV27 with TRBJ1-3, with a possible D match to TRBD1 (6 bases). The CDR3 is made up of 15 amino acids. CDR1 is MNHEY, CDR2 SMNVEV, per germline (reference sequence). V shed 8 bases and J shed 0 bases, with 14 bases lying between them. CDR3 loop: CASRGGTSSGNTIYF. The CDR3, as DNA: TGTGCCAGCCGAGGGGGGACCAGCTCTGGAAACACCATATATTTT.

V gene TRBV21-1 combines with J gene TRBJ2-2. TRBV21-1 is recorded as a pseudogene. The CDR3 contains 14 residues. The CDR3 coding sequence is TGTGCCAGCAGCCACTTAGGGTGTACCGGGGAGCTGTTTTTT. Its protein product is CASSHLGCTGELFF.

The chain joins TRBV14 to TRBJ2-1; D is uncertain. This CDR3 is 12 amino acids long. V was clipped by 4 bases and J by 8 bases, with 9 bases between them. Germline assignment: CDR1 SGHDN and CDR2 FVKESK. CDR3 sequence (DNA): TGTGCCAGCAGCCCGCCGGAGTATGAGCAGTTCTTC. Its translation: CASSPPEYEQFF. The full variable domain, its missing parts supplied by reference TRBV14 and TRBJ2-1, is EAGVTQFPSHSVIEKGQTVTLRCDPISGHDNLYWYRRVMGKEIKFLLHFVKESKQDESGMPNNRFLAERTGGTYSTLKVQPAELEDSGVYFCASSPPEYEQFFGPGTRLTVL.

The CDR3: CASRGGAGGAHEQFF. The CDR3 nucleotides read TGTGCCAGCAGGGGCGGGGCGGGGGGAGCCCATGAGCAGTTCTTC. The chain has TRBV12-3 or TRBV12-4 and TRBJ2-1; 8 bases map to TRBD2. The CDR3 is 15 residues long. With V trimmed by 6 bases and J by 8 bases, 12 bases remained unmatched.

CDR3 in DNA: TGTGCCTGGACTAGCGGGAGGGGGGCCATCTACAATGAGCAGTTCTTC. Translating it yields CAWTSGRGAIYNEQFF. This chain joins TRBV30 and TRBJ2-1, with 12 bases that match TRBD2. V was clipped by 4 bases and J by 3 bases; unmatched bases: 7. Germline V gene data show CDR1 as GTSNPN and CDR2 as SVGIG (reference sequence). This CDR3 is built from 16 residues.

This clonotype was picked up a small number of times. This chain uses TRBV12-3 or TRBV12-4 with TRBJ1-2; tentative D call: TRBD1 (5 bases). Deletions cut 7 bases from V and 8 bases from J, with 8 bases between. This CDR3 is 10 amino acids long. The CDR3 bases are TGTGCCAGCAAAGGGACGGGCTACACCTTC. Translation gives CASKGTGYTF.

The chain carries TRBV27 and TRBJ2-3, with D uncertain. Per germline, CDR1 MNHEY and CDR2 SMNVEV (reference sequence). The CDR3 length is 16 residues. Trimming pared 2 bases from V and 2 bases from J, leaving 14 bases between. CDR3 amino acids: CASSLGVRDFTDTQYF. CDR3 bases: TGTGCCAGCAGTTTAGGGGTTCGAGATTTCACAGATACGCAGTATTTT.

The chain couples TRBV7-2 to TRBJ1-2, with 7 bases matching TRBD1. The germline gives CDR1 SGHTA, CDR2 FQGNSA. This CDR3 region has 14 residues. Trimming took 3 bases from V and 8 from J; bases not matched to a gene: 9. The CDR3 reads CASSFDRVTFGYTF. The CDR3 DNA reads TGTGCCAGCAGCTTCGACAGGGTGACATTCGGCTACACCTTC. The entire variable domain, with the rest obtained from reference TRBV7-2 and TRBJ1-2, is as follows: GAGVSQSPSNKVTEKGKDVELRCDPISGHTALYWYRQSLGQGLEFLIYFQGNSAPDKSGLPSDRFSAERTGGSVSTLTIQRTQQEDSAVYLCASSFDRVTFGYTFGSGTRLTVV.

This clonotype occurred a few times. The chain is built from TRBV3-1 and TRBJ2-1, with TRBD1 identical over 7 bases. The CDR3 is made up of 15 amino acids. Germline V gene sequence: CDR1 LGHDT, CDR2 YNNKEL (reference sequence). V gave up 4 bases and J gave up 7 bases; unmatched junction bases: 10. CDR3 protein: CASSLQVRQGNEQFF. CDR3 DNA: TGTGCCAGCAGCCTACAGGTGAGACAGGGAAATGAGCAGTTCTTC.

Here the CDR3 DNA reads TGTGCCAGCAGCTTAGGGACTCACTCCTACGAGCAGTACTTC. This translates into CASSLGTHSYEQYF. The chain is built from TRBV7-9 and TRBJ2-7; D is perhaps TRBD2 (5 bases). Between the trimmed V and J ends, which lost 1 base and 0 bases, there was a span of 7 bases. CDR1 and CDR2 from the germline V gene are SEHNR and FQNEAQ (reference sequence). The length of the CDR3 is 14 residues.